The rows below give T cell receptor beta chains drawn from one sample of a study of cytomegalovirus exposure and HLA in healthy donors. Generated by immunoSEQ multiplex PCR, the TCRdb table keeps only in-frame clones and is missing some. This repertoire shows some 97,000 clones, roughly 77% found once; its top ten account for 3% to 4.5%. The sequencing sample was made of PBMCs. Receptors were obtained from a woman aged 50 to 60 in good health and CMV-seropositive. CDR3s include the opening cysteine and the closing phenylalanine or tryptophan. Each record gives: J gene, V gene, D gene, clone size, CDR3 protein, CDR3 DNA. The D gene is left open where the match is weak. Size is stated for part of the rows, as once, few or many counts, or as a class when the clone is expanded.

>TRBJ2-2|TRBV9|-|-
CASSQQEWLTGELFF
TGTGCCAGCAGCCAACAGGAATGGCTAACCGGGGAGCTGTTTTTT
>TRBJ1-5|TRBV7-8|-|-
CASSAITGGVDNQPQHF
TGTGCCAGCAGTGCTATAACGGGGGGCGTCGACAATCAGCCCCAGCATTTT
>TRBJ2-5|TRBV7-6|-|-
CASSLWASEYQETQYF
TGTGCCAGCAGCTTATGGGCTAGCGAATACCAAGAGACCCAGTACTTC
>TRBJ1-1|TRBV19|-|-
CATTAGPARPMNTEAFF
TGTGCCACCACCGCAGGGCCCGCGCGCCCCATGAACACTGAAGCTTTCTTT
>TRBJ1-6|TRBV27|-|few
CASSLSGGYNSPLHF
TGTGCCAGCAGTTTATCAGGGGGCTATAATTCACCCCTCCACTTT
>TRBJ2-7|TRBV5-1|TRBD2|-
CASSPRELALSYEQYF
TGCGCCAGCAGTCCACGAGAACTAGCGCTCTCCTACGAGCAGTACTTC
>TRBJ2-7|TRBV5-1|-|-
CASSLVGRLDYEQYF
TGCGCCAGCAGCTTGGTCGGGAGACTGGACTACGAGCAGTACTTC
>TRBJ2-3|TRBV18|-|-
CASSPGATDTQYF
TGTGCCAGCTCACCTGGGGCCACAGATACGCAGTATTTT
>TRBJ1-1|TRBV5-4|-|-
CASSLQGNTEAFF
TGTGCCAGCAGCTTACAGGGGAACACTGAAGCTTTCTTT
>TRBJ1-6|TRBV5-1|TRBD1|-
CASSSGTGHSPLHF
TGCGCCAGCAGCTCCGGGACAGGGCACTCACCCCTCCACTTT
>TRBJ2-7|TRBV9|-|few
CASSVVPSSLEQYF
TGTGCCAGCAGCGTTGTCCCTAGCTCTCTCGAGCAGTACTTC
>TRBJ1-5|TRBV6-6|-|-
CASGRQDQPQHF
TGTGCCAGCGGAAGACAGGACCAGCCCCAGCATTTT
>TRBJ2-3|TRBV30|TRBD2|few
CAGRLAGADTQYF
TGTGCCGGCCGACTAGCGGGGGCAGATACGCAGTATTTT
>TRBJ2-1|TRBV7-7|TRBD1|-
CASSSRTPGQGNNEQFF
TGTGCTAGCAGCTCAAGAACCCCGGGACAGGGCAACAATGAGCAGTTCTTC
>TRBJ2-1|TRBV2|TRBD2|once
CASTPGYAGGRRDEQFF
TGTGCCAGCACTCCAGGGTATGCGGGAGGTCGTCGAGATGAGCAGTTCTTC
>TRBJ2-2|TRBV2|TRBD1|-
CASRGRRDRGRSTGELFF
TGTGCCAGCAGGGGGAGGCGGGACAGGGGGCGGTCCACCGGGGAGCTGTTTTTT
>TRBJ1-1|TRBV7-3|-|few
CASSFERNTEAFF
TGTGCCAGCAGCTTCGAGCGGAACACTGAAGCTTTCTTT
>TRBJ1-2|TRBV5-6|-|-
CASSFRGSLYGYTF
TGTGCCAGCAGCTTCCGGGGAAGCCTCTATGGCTACACCTTC
>TRBJ2-7|TRBV7-9|TRBD1|-
CASSLATGGGYEQYF
TGTGCCAGCAGCTTAGCTACAGGGGGCGGCTACGAGCAGTACTTC
>TRBJ2-5|TRBV4-1|-|-
CASSPRGTGETQYF
TGCGCCAGCAGCCCGCGGGGCACGGGGGAGACCCAGTACTTC
>TRBJ1-6|TRBV29-1|TRBD1|few
CSAPPGAGTGEFSPLHF
TGCAGCGCCCCACCGGGGGCCGGGACAGGGGAATTCTCACCCCTCCACTTT
>TRBJ1-1|TRBV7-8|-|-
CASSPGTRWRNTEAFF
TGTGCCAGCAGCCCCGGGACACGGTGGAGGAACACTGAAGCTTTCTTT
>TRBJ1-2|TRBV27|-|-
CASSLGGRGYTF
TGTGCCAGCAGTTTGGGCGGGCGAGGCTACACCTTC
>TRBJ1-5|TRBV7-8|-|once
CASSFAGAAYSNQPQHF
TGTGCCAGCAGCTTCGCGGGGGCGGCATATAGCAATCAGCCCCAGCATTTT
>TRBJ2-1|TRBV7-6|TRBD2|-
CAGSRTSGSIDEQFF
TGTGCCGGAAGCCGGACTAGCGGGAGTATTGATGAGCAGTTCTTC
>TRBJ2-7|TRBV19|-|-
CASSGQLGPSEQYF
TGTGCCAGTAGCGGACAGTTGGGGCCCTCCGAGCAGTACTTC
>TRBJ2-6|TRBV5-1|TRBD2|-
CASSLLAGGVANVLTF
TGCGCCAGCAGCTTACTAGCGGGGGGGGTGGCCAACGTCCTGACTTTC
>TRBJ2-3|TRBV4-2|-|-
CASSPRLDTQYF
TGTGCCAGCAGCCCCCGACTAGACACGCAGTATTTT
>TRBJ1-4|TRBV11-2|TRBD1|-
CASSVQGGRNEKLFF
TGTGCCAGCAGCGTTCAAGGGGGCAGGAATGAAAAACTGTTTTTT
>TRBJ2-2|TRBV4-1|TRBD1|-
CASGHRTGNTGELFF
TGCGCCAGCGGCCATAGGACAGGGAACACCGGGGAGCTGTTTTTT
>TRBJ2-1|TRBV5-1|-|-
CANSLSDLSYNEQFF
TGCGCCAACAGCTTGAGCGACCTCTCCTACAATGAGCAGTTCTTC
>TRBJ1-1|TRBV2|-|-
CASKVQGRTEAFF
TGTGCCAGCAAAGTCCAGGGTCGTACTGAAGCTTTCTTT
>TRBJ2-3|TRBV5-6|TRBD1|-
CASRDGGQTLAAQYF
TGTGCCAGCAGGGATGGGGGACAGACCCTTGCGGCGCAGTATTTT
>TRBJ2-7|TRBV7-2|-|-
CASSPNRDGQYF
TGTGCCAGCAGCCCCAACAGGGACGGGCAGTACTTC
>TRBJ2-1|TRBV29-1|TRBD2|-
CSVEPTSPSNEQFF
TGCAGCGTTGAACCGACTAGCCCTAGCAATGAGCAGTTCTTC
>TRBJ2-2|TRBV5-1|-|-
CASGRDTGELFF
TGCGCCAGCGGGCGGGACACCGGGGAGCTGTTTTTT
>TRBJ2-7|TRBV6-1|-|-
CASRPDRRTNYEQYF
TGTGCCAGCAGGCCTGACAGGCGGACGAACTACGAGCAGTACTTC
>TRBJ1-1|TRBV19|-|-
CASSIVGRGYMNTEAFF
TGTGCCAGTAGTATAGTTGGCAGGGGTTACATGAACACTGAAGCTTTCTTT
>TRBJ1-3|TRBV5-1|-|-
CASSFAAGGGNTIYF
TGCGCCAGCAGCTTCGCGGCCGGAGGGGGAAACACCATATATTTT
>TRBJ1-1|TRBV29-1|-|-
CSVPQGNTEAFF
TGCAGCGTTCCACAGGGGAACACTGAAGCTTTCTTT
>TRBJ1-1|TRBV11-2|-|-
CASSTTGYTEAFF
TGTGCCAGCAGCACTACAGGATACACTGAAGCTTTCTTT
>TRBJ1-2|TRBV19|-|-
CASSMAGAGYTF
TGTGCCAGTAGTATGGCGGGGGCTGGCTACACCTTC
>TRBJ1-1|TRBV2|-|-
CASNFGTSNTEAFF
TGTGCCAGCAACTTCGGGACTTCAAACACTGAAGCTTTCTTT
>TRBJ1-2|TRBV29-1|TRBD1|-
CSVDDRGSDTNYGYTF
TGCAGCGTCGATGACAGGGGGTCAGACACTAACTATGGCTACACCTTC
>TRBJ2-1|TRBV7-9|TRBD2|-
CASRSMGGESYNEQFF
TGTGCCAGCAGGAGTATGGGGGGGGAGTCCTACAATGAGCAGTTCTTC
>TRBJ1-2|TRBV15|-|-
CATSRVTGNYGYTF
TGTGCCACCAGCAGAGTCACAGGGAACTATGGCTACACCTTC
>TRBJ2-7|TRBV5-4|-|-
CASSLPGEYEQYF
TGTGCCAGCAGCTTACCCGGGGAGTACGAGCAGTACTTC
>TRBJ2-1|TRBV7-3|TRBD2|-
CASSAGTSGSEQFF
TGTGCCAGCAGCGCCGGGACTAGCGGGAGTGAGCAGTTCTTC
>TRBJ1-1|TRBV30|-|-
CAWAPGLMNTEAFF
TGTGCCTGGGCCCCGGGACTTATGAACACTGAAGCTTTCTTT
>TRBJ1-2|TRBV9|TRBD1|few
CASSPSGTGVGYTF
TGTGCCAGCAGCCCATCGGGGACAGGGGTCGGCTACACCTTC
>TRBJ2-7|TRBV9|-|-
CASSVEEDRYEQYF
TGTGCCAGCAGCGTAGAAGAGGATAGATACGAGCAGTACTTC
>TRBJ1-1|TRBV5-1|-|few
CASSFRAGQEAFF
TGCGCCAGCAGCTTTCGGGCAGGGCAGGAAGCTTTCTTT
>TRBJ2-2|TRBV7-9|-|-
CASSSLDGQFNTGELFF
TGTGCCAGCAGCTCCCTGGACGGACAGTTCAACACCGGGGAGCTGTTTTTT